The rows below give T cell receptor beta chains drawn from one sample of a study of T-cell memory formation after mild COVID-19. TCRdb independently ran MiXCR on the 5' RACE reads; one entry per CDR3 protein. Here the sample spans fewer than 450,000 distinct CDR3 sequences, approximately 21% being singletons. Material for sequencing was PBMCs or a T cell subset sorted from them (not recorded which). The receptor set was obtained from an adult woman who had mild COVID-19 (a few samples of this study predate the infection). Cell type and time point are not known. Each CDR3 is given without its conserved first and last residue. A clone size is listed for some rows: how often the clone was seen (once, few, many), or a class if it is expanded.

CDR3 protein: ASSRGRAYGYT
J gene: TRBJ1-2
clone size: few
V gene: TRBV6-5

CDR3 protein: ASSLRLTGTRDYGYT
J gene: TRBJ1-2
clone size: once
V gene: TRBV28

CDR3 protein: RTGTGKNTEAF
J gene: TRBJ1-1
clone size: few
V gene: TRBV20-1

CDR3 protein: ASSWISGSNTEAF
J gene: TRBJ1-1
clone size: few
V gene: TRBV7-8

CDR3 protein: ASSPIAQGSHEQY
J gene: TRBJ2-7
clone size: NA
V gene: TRBV19

CDR3 protein: SATSGDSGANVLT
J gene: TRBJ2-6
clone size: NA
V gene: TRBV20-1

CDR3 protein: ASSTQRNTEAF
J gene: TRBJ1-1
clone size: NA
V gene: TRBV7-6

CDR3 protein: ASSLPTGQAYGYT
J gene: TRBJ1-2
clone size: NA
V gene: TRBV19

CDR3 protein: ASSQGTGDRAF
J gene: TRBJ1-1
clone size: NA
V gene: TRBV3-1

CDR3 protein: ASSYGHVVNTEAF
J gene: TRBJ1-1
clone size: NA
V gene: TRBV5-5

CDR3 protein: ASSSGGDYNEQF
J gene: TRBJ2-1
clone size: many
V gene: TRBV19

CDR3 protein: ASSQGALNTEAF
J gene: TRBJ1-1
clone size: NA
V gene: TRBV4-1

CDR3 protein: ARSSARGQTAQY
J gene: TRBJ2-3
clone size: NA
V gene: TRBV5-3

CDR3 protein: ASSLRETGEQF
J gene: TRBJ2-1
clone size: few
V gene: TRBV12-3/TRBV12-4

CDR3 protein: ATSDSTRGLDYGYT
J gene: TRBJ1-2
clone size: NA
V gene: TRBV24-1

CDR3 protein: SARDPRVVYNEQF
J gene: TRBJ2-1
clone size: NA
V gene: TRBV20-1

CDR3 protein: ASTFGLAGVGEQF
J gene: TRBJ2-1
clone size: NA
V gene: TRBV12-3/TRBV12-4

CDR3 protein: ASSRRLVQDTQY
J gene: TRBJ2-3
clone size: NA
V gene: TRBV5-5

CDR3 protein: SASLAAFGQGAVGYT
J gene: TRBJ1-2
clone size: once
V gene: TRBV20-1

CDR3 protein: SASPPFRIGLETQY
J gene: TRBJ2-5
clone size: NA
V gene: TRBV20-1

CDR3 protein: ASSFTGNTEAF
J gene: TRBJ1-1
clone size: many
V gene: TRBV12-3/TRBV12-4

CDR3 protein: ASSLLAPEQF
J gene: TRBJ2-1
clone size: few
V gene: TRBV5-1

CDR3 protein: ATSDSTGKDSNQPQH
J gene: TRBJ1-5
clone size: NA
V gene: TRBV6-9

CDR3 protein: ASIRTSGSGTDTQY
J gene: TRBJ2-3
clone size: NA
V gene: TRBV2

CDR3 protein: ASSSTSGPGSYEQY
J gene: TRBJ2-7
clone size: NA
V gene: TRBV6-5

CDR3 protein: SAGLGTGGSGANVLT
J gene: TRBJ2-6
clone size: NA
V gene: TRBV20-1

CDR3 protein: ASSFRTGVPYEQY
J gene: TRBJ2-7
clone size: NA
V gene: TRBV7-9

CDR3 protein: AVGGSYLQETQY
J gene: TRBJ2-5
clone size: many
V gene: TRBV5-4

CDR3 protein: ASSSTQRKDTQY
J gene: TRBJ2-3
clone size: few
V gene: TRBV4-3

CDR3 protein: ASMAGYPDTQY
J gene: TRBJ2-3
clone size: NA
V gene: TRBV12-3/TRBV12-4

CDR3 protein: ASSLWAETNTGELF
J gene: TRBJ2-2
clone size: NA
V gene: TRBV7-2

CDR3 protein: ASRAQGALYGYT
J gene: TRBJ1-2
clone size: few
V gene: TRBV13

CDR3 protein: ASSQGDHNEQF
J gene: TRBJ2-1
clone size: few
V gene: TRBV4-1

CDR3 protein: ATSDAARGSNTGELF
J gene: TRBJ2-2
clone size: NA
V gene: TRBV24-1

CDR3 protein: ASSPQEATEAF
J gene: TRBJ1-1
clone size: NA
V gene: TRBV18

CDR3 protein: ASDPLGLAGRNTGELF
J gene: TRBJ2-2
clone size: NA
V gene: TRBV6-6

CDR3 protein: AIGTGVSYNEQF
J gene: TRBJ2-1
clone size: few
V gene: TRBV24-1

CDR3 protein: AWAPTGEYGYT
J gene: TRBJ1-2
clone size: NA
V gene: TRBV30

CDR3 protein: ASSEKGQPNTEAF
J gene: TRBJ1-1
clone size: many
V gene: TRBV6-5

CDR3 protein: SALPRGRWTDTQY
J gene: TRBJ2-3
clone size: few
V gene: TRBV20-1

CDR3 protein: SAIGTSGSISYNEQF
J gene: TRBJ2-1
clone size: many
V gene: TRBV20-1

CDR3 protein: ASSSGLAGGTDTQY
J gene: TRBJ2-3
clone size: many
V gene: TRBV5-1

CDR3 protein: AWSAPFRTDTQY
J gene: TRBJ2-3
clone size: few
V gene: TRBV30

CDR3 protein: ASSPGQMTDTQY
J gene: TRBJ2-3
clone size: few
V gene: TRBV5-1

CDR3 protein: SAPSGGSSSYEQY
J gene: TRBJ2-7
clone size: few
V gene: TRBV20-1

CDR3 protein: ASSYVREAF
J gene: TRBJ1-1
clone size: NA
V gene: TRBV6-2/TRBV6-3

CDR3 protein: ASSLGRVEQY
J gene: TRBJ2-7
clone size: many
V gene: TRBV7-2

CDR3 protein: ASSLDGGNNEQF
J gene: TRBJ2-1
clone size: few
V gene: TRBV5-1

CDR3 protein: AWSNRDRGDSPLH
J gene: TRBJ1-6
clone size: many
V gene: TRBV30

CDR3 protein: SASRVYNEKLF
J gene: TRBJ1-4
clone size: few
V gene: TRBV20-1

CDR3 protein: SAVHRSGNTIY
J gene: TRBJ1-3
clone size: NA
V gene: TRBV20-1

CDR3 protein: SASRTGRSTDTQY
J gene: TRBJ2-3
clone size: many
V gene: TRBV20-1

CDR3 protein: ASSPRQFYEQY
J gene: TRBJ2-7
clone size: NA
V gene: TRBV6-5

CDR3 protein: ASSFGGRAWDEQF
J gene: TRBJ2-1
clone size: few
V gene: TRBV7-3

CDR3 protein: ATSRDRTGGTYEQY
J gene: TRBJ2-7
clone size: NA
V gene: TRBV15

CDR3 protein: ASSFSGTEYGYT
J gene: TRBJ1-2
clone size: NA
V gene: TRBV5-1

CDR3 protein: ASSLGGSYYNEQF
J gene: TRBJ2-1
clone size: NA
V gene: TRBV5-1

CDR3 protein: ASSKGPTGGTDTQY
J gene: TRBJ2-3
clone size: NA
V gene: TRBV21-1

CDR3 protein: ASSFSSRGQPQH
J gene: TRBJ1-5
clone size: NA
V gene: TRBV12-3/TRBV12-4